A single sample gave rise to the 11 T cell receptor beta chains below, sequenced in a study of T cells in Graves' hyperthyroidism and ophthalmopathy. Researchers amplified the TCR beta CDR3 regions from RNA transcripts. Researchers ran a first-round RT-PCR on the TCR CDR3 using the HTBI primer set. TCRdb processed the multiplex PCR reads anew with MiXCR; each CDR3 protein has one entry. The sample consists of almost 600,000 distinct CDR3 sequences, approximately 15% of them appearing once. Material: blood. The receptors were sampled from a woman aged 30 to 39 with Graves' hyperthyroidism that later progressed to Graves' ophthalmopathy.

J is TRBJ2-1 and V is TRBV7-3; D call uncertain. V was trimmed by 3 bases and J by 3 bases, leaving 6 bases between them. The V gene's germline CDR1 is SGHTA and CDR2 FQGTGA. This CDR3 region has 13 residues. This CDR3 reads CASSFGFYNEQFF. The CDR3 DNA reads as TGTGCCAGCAGCTTCGGCTTCTACAATGAGCAGTTCTTC.

The table lists this clonotype with many counts. The chain carries TRBV10-3 and TRBJ1-1; the D gene is possibly TRBD1 (5 bases). The CDR3 covers 12 residues. Trimming took off 2 bases at V and 8 bases at J, with 9 bases between the two ends. Germline V gene data show CDR1 as ENHRY and CDR2 as SYGVKD. The CDR3 DNA sequence: TGTGCCATCAGTGAGGCGCCAGGGGAAGCTTTCTTT. Residues: CAISEAPGEAFF.

The sample holds a few counts of this clonotype. The CDR3 region is CASSHAGTEAFF. DNA of the CDR3: TGTGCCAGCAGCCATGCCGGAACTGAAGCTTTCTTT. The chain links TRBV3-1 to TRBJ1-1; D not certain. This CDR3 is 12 amino acids long. Looked up from germline, CDR1 is LGHDT and CDR2 is YNNKEL (reference sequence). V was clipped by 3 bases and J by 5 bases, with 7 bases between them.

The rearrangement uses TRBV4-1 and TRBJ1-1, with 7 bases lining up with TRBD1. The CDR3 totals 15 residues. The V segment lost 2 bases and the J segment 3 bases; nucleotides outside the gene matches: 6. In germline, CDR1 is MGHRA, CDR2 YSYEKL. The CDR3 DNA is TGCGCCAGCAGCCAATTTACAGGGGTTCACACTGAAGCTTTCTTT. Its protein product is CASSQFTGVHTEAFF.

The chain joins TRBV6-2 or TRBV6-3 to TRBJ1-4; possibly TRBD1 for D (6 bases). Germline CDR1 is MNHEY and CDR2 is SVGEGT. V lost 7 bases, J lost 5 bases, and 14 bases lay in between. This CDR3 region has 14 residues. The CDR3 sequence is CASTKTGANEKLFF. CDR3 nucleotides: TGTGCCAGCACCAAAACGGGGGCAAATGAAAAACTGTTTTTT.

In DNA, the CDR3 is TGTGCCAGCAAAGAAACAGGGTCTAACTATGGCTACACCTTC. The encoded protein is CASKETGSNYGYTF. This chain connects TRBV6-1 to TRBJ1-2; D is perhaps TRBD1 (6 bases). The length of the CDR3 is 14 residues. Trimming stripped 7 bases from V and 0 bases from J, with 12 bases between. Germline V gene data show CDR1 as MNHNS and CDR2 as SASEGT.

This clonotype was counted ten times or more. The chain recombines TRBV11-2 with TRBJ2-3; D is unresolved. Trimming shortened V by 0 bases and J by 8 bases, and 6 bases separated the two germline ends. Germline CDR1 reads SGHAT; CDR2 reads FQNNGV. This CDR3 has 12 residues. The CDR3 bases are TGTGCCAGCAGCTTAGAGGTGGTTACGCAGTATTTT. It translates to CASSLEVVTQYF.

The chain is built from TRBV19 and TRBJ2-6; no reliable D call. Trimming took 3 bases from V and 0 from J, leaving 6 bases between them. CDR3 length equals 15 residues. The germline CDR1 and CDR2 sequences are LNHDA and SQIVND (reference sequence). CDR3 DNA sequence: TGTGCCAGTAGTATTCTGAGCTCTGGGGCCAACGTCCTGACTTTC. This gives the protein CASSILSSGANVLTF.

This clonotype was recorded at least ten times. V and J are TRBV7-6 and TRBJ2-3, with unresolved D. Germline lookup yields CDR1 SGHVS and CDR2 FNYEAQ. The CDR3 sequence is 14 residues long. Trimming shortened V by 0 bases and J by 3 bases, and 7 bases separated the two germline ends. The CDR3 coding sequence is TGTGCCAGCAGCTTAGCCGAAGCGACAGATACGCAGTATTTT. Residues: CASSLAEATDTQYF.

The chain couples TRBV27 to TRBJ2-2; D uncertain. Per the germline V gene, CDR1 is MNHEY and CDR2 is SMNVEV (reference sequence). With 6 bases removed from V and 5 bases from J, the gap between germline ends came to 13 bases. The CDR3 has 14 residues. The CDR3 DNA reads TGTGCCAGCAGCCGACGGAGAGATACCGGGGAGCTGTTTTTT. This translates into CASSRRRDTGELFF.

This clonotype was recorded at least ten times. The chain joins TRBV11-2 to TRBJ2-5; tentatively, D is TRBD2 (5 bases). The CDR3 length is 13 residues. Germline-derived CDR1 and CDR2 are SGHAT and FQNNGV. V shed 5 bases and J shed 6 bases, with 13 bases lying between them. Here the CDR3 reads CASSQSDWQTQYF. CDR3 nucleotides: TGTGCCAGCAGCCAGTCGGACTGGCAGACCCAGTACTTC.